This T cell receptor (beta chain) originates from a study of blood T cells in healthy people across ages. Study results and caveats: PBMCs that were unsorted prevented a conclusive naive versus antigen-experienced comparison. Getting older went along with TCR beta diversity per million T cells dropping roughly linearly.

In regard to this clonotype: Its antigen is unidentified.

Per-sample yields of isolated PBMCs were at least 6 million. The use of a sample-barcoded 5' primer and a J-beta primer mix characterized a second PCR of about 7 to 12 cycles. TCRdb itself ran the 5' RACE reads through MiXCR, one entry per CDR3 protein. The sample has 500,000 to 600,000 distinct CDR3 sequences, roughly a quarter seen once. The CDR3 runs to 12 residues. Trimming took off 5 bases at V and 6 bases at J, with 14 bases between the two ends. CDR1 DFQATT and CDR2 SNEGSKA come from the germline V gene (reference sequence). The sequenced material came from blood. The clonotype originates from a woman in her sixties or seventies in good health. The chain is built from TRBV20-1 and TRBJ2-7; D may be TRBD2 (6 bases). The CDR3 here is CSARPRGGEQYF. CDR3 sequence (DNA): TGCAGTGCTCGACCTCGGGGAGGCGAGCAGTACTTC.